This T cell receptor beta chain was obtained from a study of control samples from healthy donors and cancer patients. Clones were sequenced by immunoSEQ multiplex PCR, and TCRdb holds only the in-frame ones, with some missing. Of about 130,000 clones in the sample, around 92% were seen once. CDR1 is LNHDA, CDR2 SQIVND, per germline (reference sequence). The CDR3 loop spans 15 amino acids. With 1 base removed from V and 4 bases from J, the gap between germline ends came to 13 bases. The clonotype was recovered from a woman aged 45 to 65 in good health. The genes are TRBV19 and TRBJ2-5; D may match TRBD1 or TRBD2 (5 bases each). Source material: blood. CDR3: CASSIVRNGAETQYF. CDR3 bases: TGTGCCAGTAGTATAGTCCGAAACGGGGCAGAGACCCAGTACTTC.